One and the same sample provided the 23 T cell receptor beta chains below, sequenced in a study of Ad26.COV2.S vaccination and SARS-CoV-2 variants. Clones were read by immunoSEQ multiplex PCR, and TCRdb kept only the in-frame ones, dropping some. The table records roughly 350,000 clones, around 86% of them present only once. Treatment denoted: roughly 19 received Ad26.COV2.S at low or high dose, single or two shots; roughly five received placebo; per-sample allocation not given. Specimen acquisition occurred on day 63 following the initial vaccine or placebo injection. The material sequenced was peripheral blood, taken in a trial of Ad26.COV2.S vaccine versus placebo. These receptors were taken from a person aged 18-65 years who received the Ad26.COV2.S COVID-19 vaccine or a placebo.

This clone was seen only a few times. The J gene is TRBJ2-7, the V gene TRBV19; 8 bases map to TRBD2. Germline loops: CDR1 LNHDA, CDR2 SQIVND (reference sequence). The CDR3 totals 15 residues. The J segment lost 0 bases and the V segment lost 2 bases, leaving 3 bases of the junction unmatched. The CDR3 bases are TGTGCCAGTAGTATAAGGGGACTAGACTCCTACGAGCAGTACTTC. Protein product: CASSIRGLDSYEQYF.

The chain links TRBV5-8 to TRBJ2-7; D is unresolved. Germline V lookup: CDR1 SGHTS, CDR2 YDEGEE. The CDR3 extends over 13 amino acids. The V end was cut by 1 base, the J end by 7 bases, with 12 bases between. Here the CDR3 reads CASSLTAGWEQYF. In DNA form, the CDR3 reads TGTGCCAGCAGCTTGACGGCTGGCTGGGAGCAGTACTTC.

This chain connects TRBV5-1 to TRBJ2-6; D unresolved. Germline CDR1 reads SGHRS; CDR2 reads YFSETQ. V was cut by 0 bases and J by 5 bases, with 9 bases left in between. The CDR3 is 15 residues long. Written as DNA, the CDR3 is TGCGCCAGCAGCTTGGAGCCCCTCCGGGCCAACGTCCTGACTTTC. Translation gives CASSLEPLRANVLTF.

The V and J genes are TRBV5-1 and TRBJ2-7; D perhaps matches TRBD2 (6 bases). The CDR3 runs to 16 residues. V was clipped by 0 bases and J by 4 bases, with 17 bases between them. CDR1 and CDR2 from the germline V gene are SGHRS and YFSETQ. CDR3 residues: CASSLVLGGVGYEQYF. The CDR3 region has the DNA TGCGCCAGCAGCTTGGTGTTGGGGGGAGTCGGGTACGAGCAGTACTTC. The variable domain in full, with the rest retrieved from reference TRBV5-1 and TRBJ2-7, is KAGVTQTPRYLIKTRGQQVTLSCSPISGHRSVSWYQQTPGQGLQFLFEYFSETQRNKGNFPGRFSGRQFSNSRSEMNVSTLELGDSALYLCASSLVLGGVGYEQYFGPGTRLTVT.

The chain carries TRBV30 and TRBJ1-2, with D maybe TRBD1 (5 bases). Between the trimmed V and J ends, which lost 1 base and 4 bases, there was a span of 7 bases. The CDR3 covers 12 residues. Germline V gene lookup returns CDR1 GTSNPN and CDR2 SVGIG (reference sequence). The CDR3 nucleotides are TGTGCCTGGAGTGAGGGGATCTATGGCTACACCTTC. It encodes CAWSEGIYGYTF.

The V gene is TRBV27, the J gene TRBJ2-5, with unresolved D. CDR1 is MNHEY and CDR2 is SMNVEV in the germline V gene (reference sequence). The CDR3 covers 14 residues. The V gene lost 3 bases and the J gene lost 5 bases, with 13 bases spanning the gap. Here the CDR3 DNA reads TGTGCCAGCAGTTTCCGAGCCAATAAGGAGACCCAGTACTTC. This translates into CASSFRANKETQYF.

This clone came up a few times. The genes are TRBV6-6 and TRBJ1-6, with no clear D. The ends were cut back, 4 bases at V and 6 bases at J, with 4 bases in the middle. This CDR3 comprises 12 residues. Germline V gene sequence: CDR1 MNHNY, CDR2 SVGAGI (reference sequence). In DNA form, the CDR3 reads TGTGCCAGCAGTTCGACTAATTCACCCCTCCACTTT. Its translation: CASSSTNSPLHF.

The chain is built from TRBV5-8 and TRBJ1-5; D gene uncertain. V was clipped by 0 bases and J by 2 bases, with 12 bases between them. This CDR3 comprises 16 residues. Germline V CDR1 and CDR2: SGHTS, YDEGEE. CDR3 nucleotide sequence: TGTGCCAGCAGCTTGGAGCTGGCGGCGGGCAATCAGCCCCAGCATTTT. It is translated as CASSLELAAGNQPQHF. Variable domain in full (rest from reference TRBV5-8 and TRBJ1-5): EAGVTQSPTHLIKTRGQQATLRCSPISGHTSVYWYQQALGLGLQFLLWYDEGEERNRGNFPPRFSGRQFPNYSSELNVNALELEDSALYLCASSLELAAGNQPQHFGDGTRLSIL.

The CDR3 DNA sequence: TGCGCCAGCAGCCGGGGACCGGTGGGTACTAATGAAAAACTGTTTTTT. Amino acid sequence: CASSRGPVGTNEKLFF. This chain links TRBV5-1 with TRBJ1-4, with D possibly matching TRBD1 (5 bases). V lost 4 bases to trimming and J lost 2 bases, with 15 bases between them. Germline-derived CDR1 and CDR2 are SGHRS and YFSETQ. The CDR3 spans 16 residues.

The chain recombines TRBV7-2 with TRBJ1-1; D might be TRBD1 (6 bases). The V end was cut by 3 bases, the J end by 1 base, with 9 bases between. The CDR3 sequence is 14 residues long. Germline V lookup: CDR1 SGHTA, CDR2 FQGNSA. The CDR3 is CASSFRRGNTEAFF. The CDR3 nucleotides are TGTGCCAGCAGCTTCCGCAGGGGGAACACTGAAGCTTTCTTT.

The V gene is TRBV29-1, the J gene TRBJ2-7, with D perhaps TRBD1 (5 bases). The V end was cut by 4 bases, the J end by 0 bases, with 13 bases between. Germline V gene data show CDR1 as SQVTM and CDR2 as ANQGSEA. The CDR3 runs 14 residues. The CDR3 DNA follows: TGCAGCGTTGGCGTATGGACATACTCCTACGAGCAGTACTTC. Translation gives CSVGVWTYSYEQYF.

The chain carries TRBV7-3 and TRBJ1-2; D may be TRBD1 (6 bases). Trimming removed 1 base at V and 7 bases at J, with 13 bases between. The CDR3 contains 14 residues. CDR1 SGHTA and CDR2 FQGTGA come from the germline V gene. CDR3 sequence (DNA): TGTGCCAGCAGCTTAAGGCCGGGGGCGGCTGGCTACACCTTC. This encodes CASSLRPGAAGYTF. The full variable domain, with the rest looked up from reference TRBV7-3 and TRBJ1-2, is GAGVSQTPSNKVTEKGKYVELRCDPISGHTALYWYRQSLGQGPEFLIYFQGTGAADDSGLPNDRFFAVRPEGSVSTLKIQRTERGDSAVYLCASSLRPGAAGYTFGSGTRLTVV.

Comments on this clone: The sample has other DNA sequences that encode this CDR3 too. The V and J genes are TRBV7-3 and TRBJ2-2, with unresolved D. The CDR3 extends over 12 amino acids. Trimming cost V 5 bases and J 8 bases, with 9 bases left between them. CDR1 is SGHTA and CDR2 is FQGTGA in the germline V gene. CDR3 loop: CASSPPGGELFF. The DNA of the CDR3 is TGTGCCAGCAGCCCCCCCGGTGGGGAGCTGTTTTTT.

The chain combines TRBV7-2 with TRBJ2-1; no clear D gene. Per germline, CDR1 SGHTA and CDR2 FQGNSA. V lost 1 base to trimming and J lost 1 base, with 2 bases between them. The CDR3 runs to 13 residues. CDR3 nucleotides: TGTGCCAGCAGCTTAGGGTCCTACAATGAGCAGTTCTTC. It yields the protein CASSLGSYNEQFF.

This clone was observed a few times. This sequence joins TRBV6-5 and TRBJ2-3, with 8 bases lining up with TRBD1. J lost 2 bases, V lost 8 bases, and 9 bases had no gene match. Germline V gives CDR1 MNHEY, CDR2 SVGAGI. This CDR3 contains 15 residues. In DNA form, the CDR3 reads TGTGCCAGCGAATATACAGGGGGTTTCACAGATACGCAGTATTTT. It specifies CASEYTGGFTDTQYF.

This clone was recorded once. The CDR3 loop reads CASSLGPSGGYTF. CDR3 bases: TGTGCCAGCAGCCTGGGACCGTCGGGAGGCTACACCTTC. The rearrangement uses TRBV12-3 or TRBV12-4 and TRBJ1-2, with D possibly being TRBD1 (5 bases). The CDR3 contains 13 residues. Trimming shortened V by 6 bases and J by 8 bases, and 16 bases separated the two germline ends.

The CDR3 sequence is CASSASHGTGELFF. As DNA, the CDR3 is TGTGCCAGCAGTGCTTCACACGGCACCGGGGAGCTGTTTTTT. The chain recombines TRBV6-4 with TRBJ2-2; unclear D gene. Germline CDR1 reads MRHNA; CDR2 reads SNTAGT. The V gene lost 4 bases and the J gene lost 4 bases, with 10 bases spanning the gap. The CDR3 extends over 14 amino acids.

V usage is TRBV30 and J usage is TRBJ1-6, with a weak D call TRBD1 (5 bases). Per germline, CDR1 GTSNPN and CDR2 SVGIG (reference sequence). The V end lost 0 bases, the J end lost 10 bases, and 16 bases lay between the germline ends. This CDR3 has 15 amino acids. The CDR3: CAWSVRGAGWSPLHF. The CDR3 coding sequence is TGTGCCTGGAGTGTACGGGGCGCCGGATGGTCACCCCTCCACTTT.

The gene calls are TRBV30 and TRBJ2-4; 10 bases map to TRBD2. J lost 7 bases, V lost 7 bases, and 10 bases had no gene match. From germline, CDR1 is GTSNPN and CDR2 SVGIG (reference sequence). The CDR3 sequence is 14 residues long. The CDR3 reads CASAERGGLNIQYF. CDR3 DNA sequence: TGTGCCTCAGCCGAGCGGGGGGGCTTGAACATTCAGTACTTC.

The CDR3 region has the DNA TGTGCCAGCAGCTGGGACAGGGGAGGAAGTGAGCAGTACTTC. This gives the protein CASSWDRGGSEQYF. The rearrangement uses TRBV7-3 and TRBJ2-7; 10 positions agree with TRBD1. Trimming cost V 4 bases and J 7 bases; bases outside gene matches: 7. CDR3 length: 14 amino acids. Per germline, CDR1 SGHTA and CDR2 FQGTGA.

The rearrangement joins TRBV5-1 to TRBJ2-6; D is uncertain. V was pared by 4 bases and J by 0 bases, with 14 bases between. This CDR3 contains 17 residues. Germline values: CDR1 SGHRS, CDR2 YFSETQ. The CDR3 nucleotides read TGCGCCAGCAGCCCCCCGGCGCGCCGCTCTGGGGCCAACGTCCTGACTTTC. Its protein product is CASSPPARRSGANVLTF. Full variable domain (remainder filled in from reference TRBV5-1 and TRBJ2-6): KAGVTQTPRYLIKTRGQQVTLSCSPISGHRSVSWYQQTPGQGLQFLFEYFSETQRNKGNFPGRFSGRQFSNSRSEMNVSTLELGDSALYLCASSPPARRSGANVLTFGAGSRLTVL.

The chain uses TRBV7-9 and TRBJ1-1; no clear D gene. Per the germline V gene, CDR1 is SEHNR and CDR2 is FQNEAQ (reference sequence). Between the trimmed V and J ends, which lost 5 bases and 3 bases, there was a span of 4 bases. The CDR3 has 11 amino acids. The CDR3 sequence: CASSVDTEAFF. CDR3 nucleotides: TGTGCCAGCAGCGTGGACACTGAAGCTTTCTTT.

V usage is TRBV5-4 and J usage is TRBJ1-2; 8 bases line up with TRBD1. This CDR3 contains 16 residues. Germline V gene lookup returns CDR1 SGHNT and CDR2 YYREEE (reference sequence). V lost 1 base to trimming and J lost 7 bases; unmatched junction nucleotides: 12. In DNA form, the CDR3 reads TGTGCCAGCAGCTTGTATCGGACAGGGAGGTCCCGTGGCTACACCTTC. This translates into CASSLYRTGRSRGYTF.